The clone carrying this T cell receptor (beta chain) was seen many times. No antigen is known for it. The V end was cut by 7 bases, the J end by 7 bases, with 16 bases between. The CDR3 has 12 amino acids. In germline, CDR1 is SQVTM, CDR2 ANQGSEA. TCR beta libraries were prepared from cDNA with unique molecular identifiers. TCRdb redid the calling of the PCR reads with MiXCR, one entry per CDR3 protein. The profile shows roughly 700,000 distinct CDR3 sequences, roughly 30% of them singletons. These data originate in a study of post-analysis software for immune sequencing data. In the study overall: The disease courses covered relapsing-remitting, secondary progressive and progressive-relapsing multiple sclerosis.

Study results and limitations: Elevated frequency relative to controls characterized roughly five TRBV segments in patients, TRBV5-6, TRBV5-1 and TRBV20-1 among them.

This sequence originates from a girl aged 5-17 years with multiple sclerosis. The chain carries TRBV29-1 and TRBJ2-5; D is perhaps TRBD2 (7 bases). The sample consisted of blood. The CDR3 sequence is CSGLGGRATQYF. Written as DNA, the CDR3 is TGCAGCGGCCTCGGGGGGCGCGCGACCCAGTACTTC.